This T cell receptor beta chain emerged from a study of blood T cell repertoires in COVID-19. At the level of the study: Samples representing acute and convalescent COVID-19 were sourced from the United States, Italy and Spain. T cells, B-cell-depleted T cells, or PBMCs provided the cDNA or gDNA that served as material.

V shed 6 bases and J shed 4 bases, with 12 bases lying between them. The CDR3 extends over 13 amino acids. Germline assignment: CDR1 MNHEY and CDR2 SVGAGI. The authors' processing: Researchers report that nucleated cell counts were estimated from reference gene primer amplification. Method: immunoSEQ multiplex PCR; TCRdb's copy keeps in-frame clones and lacks some. V and J calls and clone size are copied from that table; D and trimming were computed from the DNA. There are about 140,000 clones in the sample; 85% to 90% occur only once, and approximately 10% lies in the top ten. This chain connects TRBV6-5 to TRBJ1-2; D is uncertain. The receptor was isolated from a woman aged 80 or older with acute or convalescent COVID-19. Sequencing used peripheral blood. This chain's CDR3 is CASRRTGVYGYTF. CDR3 in DNA: TGTGCCAGCAGAAGAACTGGAGTCTATGGCTACACCTTC.